A selection of T cell receptor beta chains follows, all from one sample in a study of cytomegalovirus exposure and HLA in healthy donors. Clones were sequenced by immunoSEQ multiplex PCR, and TCRdb holds only the in-frame ones, with some missing. This sample has 90,000 to 150,000 clones, with 60% to 75% found just once. Sequences were obtained from PBMCs. Receptors were obtained from a woman aged 40 to 50 in good health and CMV-seropositive. The CDR3 runs from the conserved cysteine through the conserved F or W. The D gene is left open where the match is weak. Size is omitted from some rows. Given values are once, few, many or a class for expanded clones.

>NA|TRBJ2-6|TRBV7-6|NA
TGTGCCAGCAGCTTGTCGGGCTCTGGGGCCAACGTCCTGACTTTC
CASSLSGSGANVLTF
>few|TRBJ2-1|TRBV9|TRBD1
TGTGCCAGCAGCGGGAACCGGGACAGGGAGGACAATGAGCAGTTCTTC
CASSGNRDREDNEQFF
>NA|TRBJ2-6|TRBV7-2|NA
TGTGCCAGCAGCTTAGTACAGGGCGCCAACGTCCTGACTTTC
CASSLVQGANVLTF
>NA|TRBJ1-1|TRBV7-2|NA
TGTGCCAGCAGCCCTAACGCTAGGAACACTGAAGCTTTCTTT
CASSPNARNTEAFF
>NA|TRBJ2-7|TRBV30|TRBD1
TGTGCCTGGAGTTCCGGGACAGGGGATTACGAGCAGTACTTC
CAWSSGTGDYEQYF
>NA|TRBJ2-7|TRBV28|NA
TGTGCCAGCAGCCCAACCCCCACCTTAGACGAGCAGTACTTC
CASSPTPTLDEQYF
>NA|TRBJ1-2|TRBV6-5|NA
TGTGCCAGCAGAGCGAGGGATGGCTACACCTTC
CASRARDGYTF
>NA|TRBJ2-5|TRBV4-3|TRBD2
TGCGCCAGCAGCCTTCAAGGGCGGGGGGCCCAAGAGACCCAGTACTTC
CASSLQGRGAQETQYF
>NA|TRBJ1-2|TRBV7-3|NA
TGTGCCAGCAGCTTATCCATAATGGCCGATCATGGCTACACCTTC
CASSLSIMADHGYTF
>NA|TRBJ1-1|TRBV9|NA
TGTGCCAGCAGCGTAGAAGCGGGGGCGTGGAGCCCCACTGAAGCTTTCTTT
CASSVEAGAWSPTEAFF
>NA|TRBJ2-7|TRBV7-9|TRBD1
TGTGCCAGCAGCTTCGCCGGGACAGGGGGTTACGAGCAGTACTTC
CASSFAGTGGYEQYF
>NA|TRBJ2-7|TRBV2|NA
TGTGCCAGCAGGGAGGGGACTCAGACCTACGAGCAGTACTTC
CASREGTQTYEQYF
>NA|TRBJ2-7|TRBV7-2|TRBD2
TGTGCCAGCAGCTCGGGGACTAGCGGGAGCGAGCAGTACTTC
CASSSGTSGSEQYF
>NA|TRBJ2-6|TRBV9|TRBD2
TGTGCCAGCAGCGTAGCCCCCTTGACTAGCGGGAGCTCAGGGGCCAACGTCCTGACTTTC
CASSVAPLTSGSSGANVLTF
>NA|TRBJ2-1|TRBV6-5|TRBD2
TGTGCCAGCAGAGTGGGACTAAACCCCAATGAGCAGTTCTTC
CASRVGLNPNEQFF
>NA|TRBJ1-1|TRBV9|NA
TGTGCCAGCAGCGTAGGGCAGGGGTTTGGCACTGAAGCTTTCTTT
CASSVGQGFGTEAFF
>NA|TRBJ2-3|TRBV7-2|TRBD2
TGTGCCAGCAGCTTACTCAGCGGGAGCGCGGATACGCAGTATTTT
CASSLLSGSADTQYF
>NA|TRBJ2-1|TRBV18|TRBD1
TGTGCCAGCTCACCACGGGACAGGGCAGCGTCGAACAGTGAGCAGTTCTTC
CASSPRDRAASNSEQFF
>NA|TRBJ2-1|TRBV30|NA
TGTGCCTGGAGTGTAAATTACCGGCGGCTCTCGGGCAATGAGCAGTTCTTC
CAWSVNYRRLSGNEQFF
>NA|TRBJ2-5|TRBV5-1|NA
TGCGCCAGCAGCTTAAGGGGGAAAGCAGAGACCCAGTACTTC
CASSLRGKAETQYF
>NA|TRBJ1-3|TRBV6-6|NA
TGTGCCAGCTCCGTCGGGGGCACCATATATTTT
CASSVGGTIYF
>NA|TRBJ1-5|TRBV5-1|TRBD1
TGCGCCAGCAGCCCTGGGACAGGGGGCTCGGGGTTTCAGCCCCAGCATTTT
CASSPGTGGSGFQPQHF
>NA|TRBJ2-5|TRBV5-8|NA
TGTGCCAGCAGCTCTACCGGGAACCAAGAGACCCAGTACTTC
CASSSTGNQETQYF
>NA|TRBJ1-1|TRBV9|NA
TGTGCCAGCAGTTTCGAGGGTCTGGACACTGAAGCTTTCTTT
CASSFEGLDTEAFF
>NA|TRBJ2-7|TRBV19|TRBD2
TGTGCCAGTAGTATAATAAAGGCGGGGGGCGACGAGCAGTACTTC
CASSIIKAGGDEQYF
>few|TRBJ1-1|TRBV28|NA
TGTGCCAGCAGTTTAATGGGCGCTGAAGCTTTCTTT
CASSLMGAEAFF
>NA|TRBJ1-2|TRBV15|TRBD1
TGTGCCACCAGCAGAGATTCAGGGGGTTACGGCTACACCTTC
CATSRDSGGYGYTF
>NA|TRBJ2-2|TRBV5-6|TRBD2
TGTGCCAGCAGCCGCGAAGCGGGACTGGGCGGGGAGCTGTTTTTT
CASSREAGLGGELFF
>NA|TRBJ1-4|TRBV28|NA
TGTGCCAGCATAGGGGTAGGTGAAAAACTGTTTTTT
CASIGVGEKLFF
>NA|TRBJ2-5|TRBV27|TRBD1
TGTGCCAGCAGTTCCGACAGGGCCGGGGAGACCCAGTACTTC
CASSSDRAGETQYF
>NA|TRBJ2-5|TRBV5-1|TRBD1
TGCGCCAGCAGCACCCGACAGGGAAGGGAGACCCAGTACTTC
CASSTRQGRETQYF
>NA|TRBJ2-5|TRBV10-3|NA
TGTGCCATCAGTGAGCCCGCTAGCAAGACCCAGTACTTC
CAISEPASKTQYF
>NA|TRBJ2-1|TRBV7-2|NA
TGTGCCAGCAGCTCTTCATCGACAGACTTATACAATGAGCAGTTCTTC
CASSSSSTDLYNEQFF
>NA|TRBJ1-2|TRBV6-5|NA
TGTGCCAGCACCTCAGGTTATGGCTACACCTTC
CASTSGYGYTF
>few|TRBJ1-1|TRBV5-1|NA
TGCGCCAGCAGCTTCGCAGGGGCGAACACTGAAGCTTTCTTT
CASSFAGANTEAFF
>NA|TRBJ1-2|TRBV6-5|NA
TGTGCCAGCAGTTACGACAGGAGCAGAGGCTACACCTTC
CASSYDRSRGYTF
>NA|TRBJ2-5|TRBV7-9|TRBD1
TGTGCCAGCAGCAGGACAGGGGAAGAGACCCAGTACTTC
CASSRTGEETQYF
>NA|TRBJ2-5|TRBV5-1|NA
TGCGCCAGCAGCGGGGACGACGGGGACTCAGGGACCCAGTACTTC
CASSGDDGDSGTQYF
>NA|TRBJ1-2|TRBV30|TRBD1
TGTGCCTGGAGTGTAGGGACAGGGGATTCCTACACCTTC
CAWSVGTGDSYTF
>NA|TRBJ1-4|TRBV19|NA
TGTGCCAGCAACACTGGGGGCGCGGCTAAACTGTTTTTT
CASNTGGAAKLFF
>NA|TRBJ2-1|TRBV4-3|NA
TGCGCCAGCAGCCAAGAAGAGCGGGTATACAATGAGCAGTTCTTC
CASSQEERVYNEQFF
>NA|TRBJ2-5|TRBV28|NA
TGTGCCAGCAGGCGAATACCTAGTGAGACCCAGTACTTC
CASRRIPSETQYF
>many|TRBJ2-7|TRBV7-9|NA
TGTGCCAGCACCCGGGGGAACTACGAGCAGTACTTC
CASTRGNYEQYF
>NA|TRBJ2-7|TRBV29-1|TRBD2
TGCAGCGTAGATCCCGGGACTAGCGGGGTTTACGAGCAGTACTTC
CSVDPGTSGVYEQYF
>few|TRBJ1-1|TRBV5-6|NA
TGTGCCAGCAGCCTCGTAGGGGCGGGAACTGAAGCTTTCTTT
CASSLVGAGTEAFF
>NA|TRBJ2-7|TRBV30|NA
TGTGCCTGGAGTGGACTATACGAGCAGTACTTC
CAWSGLYEQYF
>few|TRBJ2-7|TRBV7-9|TRBD2
TGTGCCAGCAGCTTAGACGCTAGCGGGTATGGCGAGCAGTACTTC
CASSLDASGYGEQYF
>few|TRBJ2-1|TRBV2|TRBD2
TGTGCCAGCAGTGAATTTTACCCTGGGGTAGCGGGGGACAATGAGCAGTTCTTC
CASSEFYPGVAGDNEQFF
>NA|TRBJ2-3|TRBV5-1|NA
TGCGCCAGCCTACCGGGCACTTTGCCAGGGGATACGCAGTATTTT
CASLPGTLPGDTQYF
>NA|TRBJ1-5|TRBV7-9|TRBD1
TGTGCCAGCAGCACCTTGGACAGGGGATTTAATCAGCCCCAGCATTTT
CASSTLDRGFNQPQHF